This T cell receptor (beta chain) comes out of a study of shared clonotypes between healthy human individuals. Points from the study as a whole: In general, naive subsets displayed greater estimated richness than memory subsets did. Some naive CD4 clonotypes, roughly 5%, turned up in common across four donors.

V was cut by 3 bases and J by 3 bases, with 13 bases left in between. This CDR3 has 15 amino acids. In germline, CDR1 is MGHDK, CDR2 SYGVNS. Donors included only healthy HIV-negative adults lacking recent acute infections or vaccinations. When replicate PCRs were run on sorted subsets, they used 150 to 200 ng DNA, tens of thousands of T cell genomes. Some clones are missing from TCRdb's copy, which holds only in-frame ones; the method was immunoSEQ multiplex PCR. Of millions of clones listed, around 95% are singletons. With respect to this clone: As yet, its antigen is unknown.

The source of this sequence is a man aged 18 to 29 in good health. Sequences were obtained from naive CD4+ T cells sorted from blood. Subset denoted: CD45RA+ positively selected. The chain has TRBV25-1 and TRBJ2-3, with D perhaps assigned TRBD1 or TRBD2 (6 bases each). The CDR3 DNA sequence: TGTGCCAGCAGTGAGCAACAGGGAGGTACAGATACGCAGTATTTT. It encodes CASSEQQGGTDTQYF.